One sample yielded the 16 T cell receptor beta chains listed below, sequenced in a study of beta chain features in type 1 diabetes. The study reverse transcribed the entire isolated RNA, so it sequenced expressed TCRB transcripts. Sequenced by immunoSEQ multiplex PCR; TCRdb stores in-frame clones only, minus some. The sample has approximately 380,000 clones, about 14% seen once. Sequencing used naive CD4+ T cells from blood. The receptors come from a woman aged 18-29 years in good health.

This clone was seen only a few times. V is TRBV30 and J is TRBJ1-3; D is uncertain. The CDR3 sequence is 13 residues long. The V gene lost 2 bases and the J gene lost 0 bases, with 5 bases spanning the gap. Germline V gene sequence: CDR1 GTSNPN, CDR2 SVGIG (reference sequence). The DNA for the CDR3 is TGTGCCTGGAGTCCTTACTCTGGAAACACCATATATTTT. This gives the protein CAWSPYSGNTIYF.

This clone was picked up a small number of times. CDR3 bases: TGCAGCGTCCGCGGGAGTGGCCCCTACAATGAGCAGTTCTTC. It is translated as CSVRGSGPYNEQFF. The V gene is TRBV29-1, the J gene TRBJ2-1; 7 positions match TRBD2. The CDR3 length is 14 residues. V shed 6 bases and J 2 bases; nucleotides not matched to a gene: 7. Germline V gene lookup returns CDR1 SQVTM and CDR2 ANQGSEA.

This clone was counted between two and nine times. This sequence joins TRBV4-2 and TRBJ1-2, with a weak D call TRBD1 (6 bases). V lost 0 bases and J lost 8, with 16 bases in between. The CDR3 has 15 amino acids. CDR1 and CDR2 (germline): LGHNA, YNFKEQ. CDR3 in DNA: TGTGCCAGCAGCCAAGAATGGTCAGGGGTGGGCGGCTACACCTTC. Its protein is CASSQEWSGVGGYTF.

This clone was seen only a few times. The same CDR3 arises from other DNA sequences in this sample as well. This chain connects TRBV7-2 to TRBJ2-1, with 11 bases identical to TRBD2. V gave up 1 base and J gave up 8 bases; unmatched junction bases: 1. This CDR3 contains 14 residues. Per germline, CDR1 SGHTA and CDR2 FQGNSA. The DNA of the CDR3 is TGTGCCAGCAGCTTAGGACTAGCGGGGCATGAGCAGTTCTTC. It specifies CASSLGLAGHEQFF.

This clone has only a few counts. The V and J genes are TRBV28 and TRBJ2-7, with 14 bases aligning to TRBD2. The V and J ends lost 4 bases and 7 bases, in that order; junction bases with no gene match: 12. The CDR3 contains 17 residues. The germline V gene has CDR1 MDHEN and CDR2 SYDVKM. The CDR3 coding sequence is TGTGCCAGCAGTTCACCCGGGACTAGCGGGAGATTGGGTGAGCAGTACTTC. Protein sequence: CASSSPGTSGRLGEQYF. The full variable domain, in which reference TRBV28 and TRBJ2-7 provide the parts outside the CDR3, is DVKVTQSSRYLVKRTGEKVFLECVQDMDHENMFWYRQDPGLGLRLIYFSYDVKMKEKGDIPEGYSVSREKKERFSLILESASTNQTSMYLCASSSPGTSGRLGEQYFGPGTRLTVT.

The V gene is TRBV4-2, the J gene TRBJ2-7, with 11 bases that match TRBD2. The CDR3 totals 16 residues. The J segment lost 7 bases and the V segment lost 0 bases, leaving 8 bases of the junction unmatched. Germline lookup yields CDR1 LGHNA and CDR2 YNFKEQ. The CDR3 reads CASSQDKPSGRREQYF. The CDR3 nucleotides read TGTGCCAGCAGCCAAGATAAGCCTAGCGGGAGGCGAGAGCAGTACTTC.

The CDR3 is CASSLTGSVEKLFF. The CDR3 nucleotides read TGTGCCAGCAGTTTGACAGGGAGTGTTGAAAAACTGTTTTTT. The V call is TRBV6-5, the J call TRBJ1-4; 7 bases agree with TRBD1. V trimming: 4 bases; J trimming: 7 bases; junction bases outside the gene matches: 6. There are 14 residues in the CDR3. Germline CDR1 and CDR2: MNHEY and SVGAGI.

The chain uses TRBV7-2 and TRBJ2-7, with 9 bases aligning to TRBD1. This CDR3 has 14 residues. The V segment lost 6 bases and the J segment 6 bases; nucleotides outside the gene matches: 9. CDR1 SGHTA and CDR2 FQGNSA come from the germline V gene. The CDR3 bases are TGTGCCAGCAGACCGGGACAGGGCCCTTTCGAGCAGTACTTC. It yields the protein CASRPGQGPFEQYF.

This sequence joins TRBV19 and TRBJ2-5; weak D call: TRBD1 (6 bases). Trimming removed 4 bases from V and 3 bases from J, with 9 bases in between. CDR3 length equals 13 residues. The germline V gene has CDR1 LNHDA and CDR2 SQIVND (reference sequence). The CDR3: CASSTYREETQYF. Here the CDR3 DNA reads TGTGCCAGTAGTACCTACAGGGAAGAGACCCAGTACTTC.

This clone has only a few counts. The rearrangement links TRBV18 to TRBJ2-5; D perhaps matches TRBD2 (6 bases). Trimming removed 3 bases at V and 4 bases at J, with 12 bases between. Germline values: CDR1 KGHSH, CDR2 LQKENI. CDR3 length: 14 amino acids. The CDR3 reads CASSPRDSGETQYF. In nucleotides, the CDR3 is TGTGCCAGCTCACCGAGGGATAGCGGAGAGACCCAGTACTTC.

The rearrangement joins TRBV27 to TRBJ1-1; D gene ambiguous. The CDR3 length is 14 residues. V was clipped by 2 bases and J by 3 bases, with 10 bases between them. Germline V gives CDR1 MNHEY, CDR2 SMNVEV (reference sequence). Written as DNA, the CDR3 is TGTGCCAGCAGTTTACTCCGGACTCACACTGAAGCTTTCTTT. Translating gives CASSLLRTHTEAFF.

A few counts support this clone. The CDR3 protein is CASSLARLQDTQYF. The CDR3 DNA reads TGTGCCAGCAGCTTAGCCCGACTGCAAGATACGCAGTATTTT. The chain recombines TRBV7-2 with TRBJ2-3, with D hard to call. V was trimmed by 0 bases and J by 5 bases, leaving 9 bases between them. The germline V gene encodes CDR1 SGHTA and CDR2 FQGNSA. This CDR3 is 14 amino acids long.

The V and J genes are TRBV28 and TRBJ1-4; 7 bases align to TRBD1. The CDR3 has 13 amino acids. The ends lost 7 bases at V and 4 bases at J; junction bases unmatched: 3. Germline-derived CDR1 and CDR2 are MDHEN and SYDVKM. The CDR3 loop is CASMGTVNEKLFF. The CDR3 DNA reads TGTGCCAGCATGGGGACAGTTAATGAAAAACTGTTTTTT.

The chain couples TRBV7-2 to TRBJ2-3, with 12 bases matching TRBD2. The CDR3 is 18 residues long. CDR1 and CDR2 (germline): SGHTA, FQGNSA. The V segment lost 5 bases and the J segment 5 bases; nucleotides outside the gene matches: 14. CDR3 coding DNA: TGTGCCAGCAGCATGAGACCGGGACTAGCGGGTTCTGTAGATACGCAGTATTTT. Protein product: CASSMRPGLAGSVDTQYF. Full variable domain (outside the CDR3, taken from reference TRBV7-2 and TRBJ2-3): GAGVSQSPSNKVTEKGKDVELRCDPISGHTALYWYRQSLGQGLEFLIYFQGNSAPDKSGLPSDRFSAERTGGSVSTLTIQRTQQEDSAVYLCASSMRPGLAGSVDTQYFGPGTRLTVL.

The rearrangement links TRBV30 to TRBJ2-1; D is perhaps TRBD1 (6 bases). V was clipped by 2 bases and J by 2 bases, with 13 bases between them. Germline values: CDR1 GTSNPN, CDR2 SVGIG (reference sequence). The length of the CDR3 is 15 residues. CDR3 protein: CAWSSRQETYNEQFF. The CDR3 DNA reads TGTGCCTGGAGTTCACGACAGGAAACCTACAATGAGCAGTTCTTC. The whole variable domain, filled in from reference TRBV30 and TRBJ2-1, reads SQTIHQWPATLVQPVGSPLSLECTVEGTSNPNLYWYRQAAGRGLQLLFYSVGIGQISSEVPQNLSASRPQDRQFILSSKKLLLSDSGFYLCAWSSRQETYNEQFFGPGTRLTVL.

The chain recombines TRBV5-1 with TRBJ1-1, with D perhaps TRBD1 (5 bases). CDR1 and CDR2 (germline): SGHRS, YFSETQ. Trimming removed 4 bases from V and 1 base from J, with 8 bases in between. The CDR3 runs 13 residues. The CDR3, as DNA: TGCGCCAGCAGCACCCAGGGGAACACTGAAGCTTTCTTT. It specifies CASSTQGNTEAFF.